These T cell receptor beta chains were read from a single sample in a study of blood T cell repertoires in COVID-19. This table comes from immunoSEQ multiplex PCR, and its TCRdb copy is limited to in-frame clones, with some not included. The sample lists under 200,000 clones, approximately 82% occurring once. The sequencing input was PBMCs or T cells enriched from blood (not recorded which). Every receptor here comes from a woman aged 55-75 years with acute COVID-19. Each CDR3 is given with its conserved first and last residue. D genes are given only for firm matches. Not all rows give a size; the values are once, few, many and, for expanded clones, a class.

clone size	V gene	J gene	D gene	CDR3 protein	CDR3 DNA
.	TRBV28	TRBJ2-3	TRBD2	CASSRRGRLSTDTQYF	TGTGCCAGCAGCAGACGCGGGAGGTTAAGCACAGATACGCAGTATTTT
.	TRBV27	TRBJ2-3	.	CARRRGGADTQYF	TGTGCCAGAAGAAGAGGGGGGGCAGATACGCAGTATTTT
few	TRBV10-3	TRBJ2-2	.	CASTPAGSGELFF	TGTGCCAGCACTCCCGCAGGGTCCGGGGAGCTGTTTTTT
.	TRBV4-1	TRBJ1-3	.	CASSQMRADNSGNTIYF	TGCGCCAGCAGCCAAATGAGGGCAGACAACTCTGGAAACACCATATATTTT
few	TRBV29-1	TRBJ1-5	.	CSVGGQDGSNQPQHF	TGCAGCGTTGGAGGGCAGGATGGCAGCAATCAGCCCCAGCATTTT
.	TRBV7-2	TRBJ2-1	TRBD1	CASSLTGGTYNEQFF	TGTGCCAGCAGCCTGACAGGGGGCACTTACAATGAGCAGTTCTTC
.	TRBV27	TRBJ2-7	TRBD2	CASRTGLAETYEQYF	TGTGCCAGCAGAACCGGACTAGCGGAAACCTACGAGCAGTACTTC
.	TRBV6-5	TRBJ1-1	.	CASSYLQGNTEAFF	TGTGCCAGCAGTTACCTACAGGGGAACACTGAAGCTTTCTTT
.	TRBV5-4	TRBJ1-3	.	CASSLMGLSGLSGNTIYF	TGTGCCAGCAGCTTGATGGGTTTAAGTGGACTCTCTGGAAACACCATATATTTT
once	TRBV2	TRBJ1-4	.	CASARGREKLFF	TGTGCCAGTGCCCGGGGGAGGGAAAAACTGTTTTTT
.	TRBV4-3	TRBJ1-5	.	CASSFDSGNQPQHF	TGCGCCAGCAGCTTCGACTCAGGCAATCAGCCCCAGCATTTT
.	TRBV10-3	TRBJ1-4	TRBD1	CAISAGGNNEKLFF	TGTGCCATCAGTGCAGGGGGGAATAATGAAAAACTGTTTTTT
.	TRBV19	TRBJ2-2	TRBD2	CASAGGVAGGPGTGELFF	TGTGCCAGTGCAGGCGGGGTAGCGGGGGGCCCGGGGACCGGGGAGCTGTTTTTT
.	TRBV4-1	TRBJ1-5	.	CASSSRDNQPQHF	TGCGCCAGCTCCTCCAGGGACAATCAGCCCCAGCATTTT
.	TRBV18	TRBJ1-4	TRBD1	CASSRGQGNEKLFF	TGTGCCAGCTCACGGGGACAGGGCAATGAAAAACTGTTTTTT
.	TRBV4-3	TRBJ1-5	.	CASSQDLAGGNQPQHF	TGCGCCAGCAGCCAAGATTTGGCAGGGGGCAATCAGCCCCAGCATTTT
few	TRBV3-1/TRBV3-2	TRBJ1-4	.	CASSQGSGEKLFF	TGTGCCAGCAGCCAGGGTAGCGGTGAAAAACTGTTTTTT
.	TRBV29-1	TRBJ1-1	TRBD1	CSVGQGAVDTEAFF	TGCAGCGTCGGACAGGGGGCTGTCGACACTGAAGCTTTCTTT
.	TRBV12-3/TRBV12-4	TRBJ1-2	.	CASSPYYGYTF	TGTGCCAGCAGTCCATACTATGGCTACACCTTC
few	TRBV11-2	TRBJ2-5	.	CASSPLRETQYF	TGTGCCAGCAGTCCGCTGAGAGAGACCCAGTACTTC
.	TRBV4-3	TRBJ1-2	TRBD1	CASSQEAGGFHYGYTF	TGCGCCAGCAGCCAAGAGGCAGGGGGGTTCCACTATGGCTACACCTTC
.	TRBV24-1	TRBJ1-5	TRBD1	CATSVGGRNSNQPQHF	TGTGCCACCAGTGTAGGGGGCAGGAATAGCAATCAGCCCCAGCATTTT
.	TRBV5-1	TRBJ2-3	.	CASSVSTDTQYF	TGCGCCAGCAGTGTAAGCACAGATACGCAGTATTTT
once	TRBV28	TRBJ1-4	.	CASSLFFLRGSTNEKLFF	TGTGCCAGCAGTTTATTCTTTCTCCGGGGGTCCACTAATGAAAAACTGTTTTTT
.	TRBV19	TRBJ2-5	TRBD2	CASSFSGGRETQYF	TGTGCCAGTAGCTTTAGCGGGGGGCGAGAGACCCAGTACTTC
.	TRBV7-2	TRBJ1-2	.	CASSEQLYGYTF	TGTGCCAGCAGTGAACAGCTCTATGGCTACACCTTC
.	TRBV5-1	TRBJ2-4	.	CASSLEASGKNIQYF	TGCGCCAGCAGCTTGGAGGCAAGCGGAAAAAACATTCAGTACTTC
.	TRBV23-1	TRBJ2-7	TRBD1	CASSHLTGVPYEQYF	TGCGCCAGCAGTCACCTCACAGGGGTTCCCTACGAGCAGTACTTC
.	TRBV6-5	TRBJ2-1	TRBD2	CASSKLAGGNEQFF	TGTGCCAGCAGTAAACTAGCGGGAGGAAATGAGCAGTTCTTC
.	TRBV7-9	TRBJ2-3	.	CASEDTDTQYF	TGTGCCAGCGAGGACACAGATACGCAGTATTTT
.	TRBV27	TRBJ2-5	TRBD2	CASSLLAGDQETQYF	TGTGCCAGCAGTTTACTAGCGGGGGACCAAGAGACCCAGTACTTC
.	TRBV10-3	TRBJ2-3	TRBD2	CAIKSSPSSGPTDTQYF	TGTGCCATCAAGTCGTCTCCATCTAGCGGACCCACAGATACGCAGTATTTT